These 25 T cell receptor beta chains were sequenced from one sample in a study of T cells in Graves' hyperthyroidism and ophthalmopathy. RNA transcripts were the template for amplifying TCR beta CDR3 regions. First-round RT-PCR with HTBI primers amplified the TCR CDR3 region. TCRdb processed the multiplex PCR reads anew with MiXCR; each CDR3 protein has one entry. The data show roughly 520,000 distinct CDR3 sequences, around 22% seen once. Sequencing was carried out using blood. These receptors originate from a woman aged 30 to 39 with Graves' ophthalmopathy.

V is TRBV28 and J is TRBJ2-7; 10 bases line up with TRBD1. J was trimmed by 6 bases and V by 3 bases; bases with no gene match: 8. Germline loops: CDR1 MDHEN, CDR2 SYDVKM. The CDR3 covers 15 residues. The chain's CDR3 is CASSFMLGQGSEQYF. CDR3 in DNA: TGTGCCAGCAGTTTCATGTTGGGACAGGGGTCCGAGCAGTACTTC.

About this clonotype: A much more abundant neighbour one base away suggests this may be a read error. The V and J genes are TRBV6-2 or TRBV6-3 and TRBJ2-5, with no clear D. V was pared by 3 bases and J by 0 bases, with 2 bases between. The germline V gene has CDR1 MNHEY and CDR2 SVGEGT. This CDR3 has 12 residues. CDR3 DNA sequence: TGTGCCAGCAGTTATTACCAAGAGACCCAGTACTTC. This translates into CASSYYQETQYF.

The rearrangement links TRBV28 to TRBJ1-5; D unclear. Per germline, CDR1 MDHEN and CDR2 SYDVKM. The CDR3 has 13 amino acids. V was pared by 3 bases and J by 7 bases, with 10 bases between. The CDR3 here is CASSLWTGQPQHF. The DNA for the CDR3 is TGTGCCAGCAGTTTGTGGACGGGACAGCCCCAGCATTTT.

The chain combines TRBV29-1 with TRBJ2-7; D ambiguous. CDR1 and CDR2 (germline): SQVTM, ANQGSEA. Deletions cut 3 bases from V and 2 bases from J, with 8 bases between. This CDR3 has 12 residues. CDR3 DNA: TGCAGCGTTGAGGCTGGAACCTACGAGCAGTACTTC. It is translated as CSVEAGTYEQYF.

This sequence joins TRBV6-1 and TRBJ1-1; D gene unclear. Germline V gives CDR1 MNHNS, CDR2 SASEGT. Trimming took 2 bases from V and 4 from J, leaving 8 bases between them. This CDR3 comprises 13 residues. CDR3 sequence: CASSEPAGTEAFF. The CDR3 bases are TGTGCCAGCAGTGAACCGGCCGGCACTGAAGCTTTCTTT.

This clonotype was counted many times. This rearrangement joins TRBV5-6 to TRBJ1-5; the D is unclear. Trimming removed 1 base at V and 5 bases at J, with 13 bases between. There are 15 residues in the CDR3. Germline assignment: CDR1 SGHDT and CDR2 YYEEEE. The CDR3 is CASSLRDGGHQPQHF. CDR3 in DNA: TGTGCCAGCAGCTTGAGGGATGGCGGTCATCAGCCCCAGCATTTT. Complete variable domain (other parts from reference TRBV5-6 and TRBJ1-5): DAGVTQSPTHLIKTRGQQVTLRCSPKSGHDTVSWYQQALGQGPQFIFQYYEEEERQRGNFPDRFSGHQFPNYSSELNVNALLLGDSALYLCASSLRDGGHQPQHFGDGTRLSIL.

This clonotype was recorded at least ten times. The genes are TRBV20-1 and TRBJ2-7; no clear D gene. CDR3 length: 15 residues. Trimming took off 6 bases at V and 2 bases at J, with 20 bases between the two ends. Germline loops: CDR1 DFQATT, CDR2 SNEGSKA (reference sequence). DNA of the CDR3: TGCAGTGCGCCGCCGTTGGCAGACCTTACCTACGAGCAGTACTTC. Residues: CSAPPLADLTYEQYF.

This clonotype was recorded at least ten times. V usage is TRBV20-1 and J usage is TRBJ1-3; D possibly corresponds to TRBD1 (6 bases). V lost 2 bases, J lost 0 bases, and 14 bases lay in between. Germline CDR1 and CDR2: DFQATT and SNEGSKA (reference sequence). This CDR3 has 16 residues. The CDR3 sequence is CSARLGGTDSGNTIYF. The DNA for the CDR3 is TGCAGTGCTAGACTAGGGGGAACAGACTCTGGAAACACCATATATTTT.

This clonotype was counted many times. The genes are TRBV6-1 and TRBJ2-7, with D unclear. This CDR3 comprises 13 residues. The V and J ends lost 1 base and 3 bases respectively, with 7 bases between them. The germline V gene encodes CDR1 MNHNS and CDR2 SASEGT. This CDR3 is CASSEGNHYEQYF. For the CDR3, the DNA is TGTGCCAGCAGTGAAGGGAATCACTACGAGCAGTACTTC.

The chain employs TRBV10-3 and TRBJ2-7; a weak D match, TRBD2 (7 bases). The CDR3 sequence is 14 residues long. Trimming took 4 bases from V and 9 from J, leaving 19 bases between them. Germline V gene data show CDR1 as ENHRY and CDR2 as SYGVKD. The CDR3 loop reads CAISAVAGALGQYF. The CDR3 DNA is TGTGCCATCAGTGCCGTCGCGGGGGCCCTTGGGCAGTACTTC.

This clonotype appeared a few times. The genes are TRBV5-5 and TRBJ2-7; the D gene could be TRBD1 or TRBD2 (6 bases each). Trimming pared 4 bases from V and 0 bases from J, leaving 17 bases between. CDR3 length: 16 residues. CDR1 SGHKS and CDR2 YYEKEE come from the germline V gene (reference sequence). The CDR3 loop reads CASSGVGGIGSYEQYF. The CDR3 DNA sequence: TGTGCCAGCAGCGGGGTAGGGGGGATCGGCTCCTACGAGCAGTACTTC. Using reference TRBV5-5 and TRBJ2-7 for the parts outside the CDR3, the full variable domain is DAGVTQSPTHLIKTRGQQVTLRCSPISGHKSVSWYQQVLGQGPQFIFQYYEKEERGRGNFPDRFSARQFPNYSSELNVNALLLGDSALYLCASSGVGGIGSYEQYFGPGTRLTVT.

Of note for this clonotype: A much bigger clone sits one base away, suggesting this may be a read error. As DNA, the CDR3 is TGTGCCAGCTACAAACGGGTGGAAGAGACCAAGTACTTC. Amino acid sequence: CASYKRVEETKYF. The genes are TRBV28 and TRBJ2-5; unclear D gene. The V gene's germline CDR1 is MDHEN and CDR2 SYDVKM. The length of the CDR3 is 13 residues.

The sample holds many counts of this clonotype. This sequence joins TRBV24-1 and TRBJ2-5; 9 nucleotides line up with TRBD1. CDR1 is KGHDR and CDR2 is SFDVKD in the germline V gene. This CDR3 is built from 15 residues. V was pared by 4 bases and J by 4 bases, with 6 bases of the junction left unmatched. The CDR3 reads CATSDLTGGGETQYF. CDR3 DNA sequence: TGTGCCACCAGTGACCTGACAGGGGGGGGAGAGACCCAGTACTTC.

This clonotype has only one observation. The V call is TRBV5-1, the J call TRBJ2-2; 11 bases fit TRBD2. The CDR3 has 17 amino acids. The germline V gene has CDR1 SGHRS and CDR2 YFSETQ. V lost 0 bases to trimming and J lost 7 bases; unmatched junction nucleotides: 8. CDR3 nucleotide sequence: TGCGCCAGCAGCTTGGAGGGACTAGCGGACGGTAGCGGGGAGCTGTTTTTT. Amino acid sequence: CASSLEGLADGSGELFF.

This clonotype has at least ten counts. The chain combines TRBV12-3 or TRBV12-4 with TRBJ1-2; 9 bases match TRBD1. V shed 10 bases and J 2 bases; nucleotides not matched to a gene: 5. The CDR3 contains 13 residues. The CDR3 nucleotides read TGTGCCACCCGGGACAGGGCGAACTATGGCTACACCTTC. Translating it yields CATRDRANYGYTF.

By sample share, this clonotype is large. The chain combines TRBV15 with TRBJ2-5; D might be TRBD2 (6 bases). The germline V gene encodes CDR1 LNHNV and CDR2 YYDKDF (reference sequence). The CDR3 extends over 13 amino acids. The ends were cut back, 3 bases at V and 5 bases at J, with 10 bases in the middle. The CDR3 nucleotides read TGTGCCACCAGCAGTTTCGCGGGGGAGACCCAGTACTTC. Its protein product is CATSSFAGETQYF.

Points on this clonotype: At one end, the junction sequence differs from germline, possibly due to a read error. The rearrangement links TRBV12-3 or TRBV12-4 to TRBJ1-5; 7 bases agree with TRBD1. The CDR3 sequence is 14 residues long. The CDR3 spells CACSSTGADQPQHF. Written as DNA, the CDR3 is TGTGCCTGCAGCAGTACAGGGGCGGATCAGCCCCAGCATTTT.

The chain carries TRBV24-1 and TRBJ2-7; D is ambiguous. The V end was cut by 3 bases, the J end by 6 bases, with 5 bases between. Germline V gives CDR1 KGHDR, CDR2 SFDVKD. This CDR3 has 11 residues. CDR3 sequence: CATSDAAEQYF. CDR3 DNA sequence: TGTGCCACCAGTGATGCAGCCGAGCAGTACTTC.

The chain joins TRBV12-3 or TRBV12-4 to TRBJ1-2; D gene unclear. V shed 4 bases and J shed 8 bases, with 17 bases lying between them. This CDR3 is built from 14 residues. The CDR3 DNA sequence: TGTGCCAGCAGTTCTAAAAGGGCGACGGGGGGCTACACCTTC. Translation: CASSSKRATGGYTF.

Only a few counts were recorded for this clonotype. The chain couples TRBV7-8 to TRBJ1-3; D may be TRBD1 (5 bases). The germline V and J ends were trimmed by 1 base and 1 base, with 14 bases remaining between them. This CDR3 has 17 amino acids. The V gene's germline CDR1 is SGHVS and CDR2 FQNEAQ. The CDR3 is CASSLGRQLSSGNTIYF. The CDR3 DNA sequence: TGTGCCAGCAGCTTAGGCCGACAGTTGAGTTCTGGAAACACCATATATTTT.

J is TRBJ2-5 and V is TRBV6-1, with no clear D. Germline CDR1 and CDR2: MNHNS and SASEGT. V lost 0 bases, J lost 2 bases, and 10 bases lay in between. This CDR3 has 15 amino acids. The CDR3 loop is CASSEARVGQETQYF. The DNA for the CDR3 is TGTGCCAGCAGTGAAGCAAGGGTCGGTCAAGAGACCCAGTACTTC.

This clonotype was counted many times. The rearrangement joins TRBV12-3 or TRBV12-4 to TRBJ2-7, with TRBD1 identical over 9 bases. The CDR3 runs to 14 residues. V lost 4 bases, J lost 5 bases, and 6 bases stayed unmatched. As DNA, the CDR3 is TGTGCCAGCAGTTACCCGGGACAGGGACACGAGCAGTACTTC. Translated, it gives CASSYPGQGHEQYF.

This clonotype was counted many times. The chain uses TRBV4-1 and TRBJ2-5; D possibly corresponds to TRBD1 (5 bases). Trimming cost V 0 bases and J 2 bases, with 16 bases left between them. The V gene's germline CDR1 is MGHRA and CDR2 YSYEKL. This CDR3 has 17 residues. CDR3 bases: TGCGCCAGCAGCCAAGAAGCAGGGTCAGTTCATCAAGAGACCCAGTACTTC. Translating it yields CASSQEAGSVHQETQYF.

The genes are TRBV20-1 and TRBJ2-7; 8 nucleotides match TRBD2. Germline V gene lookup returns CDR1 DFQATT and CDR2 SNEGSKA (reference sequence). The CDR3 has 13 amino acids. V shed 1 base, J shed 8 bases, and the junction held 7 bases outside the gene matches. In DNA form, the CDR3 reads TGCAGTGCTAGAGCGGTAGTAGCGGGAAAGCAGTACTTC. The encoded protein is CSARAVVAGKQYF.

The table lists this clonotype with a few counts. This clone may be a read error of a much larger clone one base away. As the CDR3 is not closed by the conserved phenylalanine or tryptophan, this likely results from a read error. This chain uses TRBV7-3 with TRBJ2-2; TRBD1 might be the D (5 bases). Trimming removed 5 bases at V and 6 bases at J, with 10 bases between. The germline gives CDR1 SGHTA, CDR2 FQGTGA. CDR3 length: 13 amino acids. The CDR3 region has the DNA TGTGCCAGCAGCGATGGACATTCCGGGGAGCTGTTTTTG. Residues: CASSDGHSGELFL.